This TCR beta chain was captured in a study of shared clonotypes between healthy human individuals. Profiling relied on immunoSEQ multiplex PCR, and the TCRdb table lists in-frame clones only, not all of them. Among just over 2,000,000 clones listed, 85% to 95% were seen once. A remark on this clone: Since no conserved phenylalanine or tryptophan closes the CDR3, a read error is the likely cause. It is unclear where the CDR3 begins or ends on the DNA, so no DNA is shown, and the CDR3 is as TCRdb lists it.

Per germline, CDR1 SQVTM and CDR2 ANQGSEA. The CDR3 has 12 residues if both end residues are counted. The chain links TRBV29-1 to TRBJ1-2; the listed D gene, TRBD1, was not tested against the DNA. Sample: naive CD4+ T cells sorted from blood. Indicated subset: CD45RA+ positively selected. This receptor was identified in a man in his late teens or twenties in good health. The CDR3 region is CSVGFSTGALSL.